The entry that follows covers one T cell receptor beta chain sequence. Its antigen is not identified. This record belongs to a study of neoadjuvant nivolumab and ipilimumab in lung cancer. Study observations and caveats: Only a small number of samples underwent TCR sequencing. Pretherapy blood TCR richness correlated positively with resected tumor richness.

Sequencing used immunoSEQ multiplex PCR; TCRdb keeps in-frame clones, though not all of them. The repertoire has some 43,000 clones, approximately 90% of them found once; the top ten carry around 3.6%. V was pared by 0 bases and J by 4 bases, with 4 bases of the junction left unmatched. Germline assignment: CDR1 SGDLS and CDR2 YYNGEE. This CDR3 is 15 amino acids long. The TCR was taken from an adult with non-small cell lung cancer. Some clones in this sample may be carry-over from other donors' samples. The V gene is TRBV9, the J gene TRBJ2-3, with 8 bases lining up with TRBD2. Sequenced material: blood, taken before neoadjuvant nivolumab, alone or with ipilimumab. DNA of the CDR3: TGTGCCAGCAGCGTAGAGACTAGCGAGGCAGATACGCAGTATTTT. It translates to CASSVETSEADTQYF.